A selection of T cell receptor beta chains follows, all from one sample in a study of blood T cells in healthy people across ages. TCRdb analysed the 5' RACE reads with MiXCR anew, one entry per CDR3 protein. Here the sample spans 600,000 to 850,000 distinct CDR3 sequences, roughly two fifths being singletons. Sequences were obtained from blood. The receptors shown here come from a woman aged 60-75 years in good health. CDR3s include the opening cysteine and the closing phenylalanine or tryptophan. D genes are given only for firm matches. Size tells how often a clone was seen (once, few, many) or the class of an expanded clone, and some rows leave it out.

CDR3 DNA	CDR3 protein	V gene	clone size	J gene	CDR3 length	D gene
TGTGCCAGCAGCTTCCAAGCGGGACGTCAGCAGTTCTTC	CASSFQAGRQQFF	TRBV11-3	.	TRBJ2-1	13	TRBD2
TGTGCCACCAGTGATTTCGGGACAGGTACGGAGACCCAGTACTTC	CATSDFGTGTETQYF	TRBV24-1	once	TRBJ2-5	15	TRBD1
TGTGCCAGCAGGAGGGGAGGTCTGAACACTGAAGCTTTCTTT	CASRRGGLNTEAFF	TRBV2	.	TRBJ1-1	14	.
TGTGCCAGCAGACCCAGAACTAGCGGGAGTGGGAAGGAGCAGTTCTTC	CASRPRTSGSGKEQFF	TRBV12-3/TRBV12-4	.	TRBJ2-1	16	TRBD2
TGCAGTGCTACGGCTAGCGGGAGTGGTATATTCACAGATACGCAGTATTTT	CSATASGSGIFTDTQYF	TRBV20-1	.	TRBJ2-3	17	TRBD2
TGCGCCAGCAGCCAACGGGACAGGGGGGGATATGGCTACACCTTC	CASSQRDRGGYGYTF	TRBV4-3	few	TRBJ1-2	15	TRBD1
TGCGCCAGCAGCCAAGCGGTCACTCAGGGTGGCTACACCTTC	CASSQAVTQGGYTF	TRBV4-3	many	TRBJ1-2	14	.
TGTGCCAGCAGCTTCGGGACAGGGGGTCAGGAGCAGTACTTC	CASSFGTGGQEQYF	TRBV3-1	many	TRBJ2-5	14	TRBD1
TGTGCCAGCAGCTTAAGTGCGAGGGAAAAACTGTTTTTT	CASSLSAREKLFF	TRBV7-2	.	TRBJ1-4	13	.
TGTGCCAGCAGCAAAGGGGGACCTCGCACAGATACGCAGTATTTT	CASSKGGPRTDTQYF	TRBV21-1	few	TRBJ2-3	15	.
TGTGCCAGCAGCTTAGCGCTGCGGGAGATCGATGAGCAGTACTTC	CASSLALREIDEQYF	TRBV7-9	.	TRBJ2-5	15	TRBD2
TGCAGTGCTAGCCACTACCTCGTGAATGAGCAGTTCTTC	CSASHYLVNEQFF	TRBV20-1	many	TRBJ2-1	13	.
TGTGCCAGCAGCGTAACTAGCGGGGGGTCCTTGGAGACCCAGTACTTC	CASSVTSGGSLETQYF	TRBV9	many	TRBJ2-5	16	TRBD2
TGTGCCAGCAGCTTGCTAGGACCCGGGGAGCTGTTTTTT	CASSLLGPGELFF	TRBV7-8	few	TRBJ2-2	13	.
TGCAGTGCGGGACTAGCGGGGGGCCAAGAGACCCAGTACTTC	CSAGLAGGQETQYF	TRBV20-1	.	TRBJ2-5	14	TRBD2
TGTGCCAGCAGCTTACCGTCGGGTGGGTCCTACGAGCAGTACTTC	CASSLPSGGSYEQYF	TRBV7-2	many	TRBJ2-7	15	.
TGTGCCAGCAGCTTAATGAGGGGCGACACTGAAGCTTTCTTT	CASSLMRGDTEAFF	TRBV7-2	.	TRBJ1-1	14	.
TGTGCCAGCAGCTTCGGAGCGGGACCCTACGAGCAGTACTTC	CASSFGAGPYEQYF	TRBV7-2	.	TRBJ2-7	14	TRBD2
TGTGCCAGCAGCTTCCGGGACGAAAGACAAGAGACCCAGTACTTC	CASSFRDERQETQYF	TRBV5-5	.	TRBJ2-5	15	.
TGCAGCGTCAACCCCGGGAGCGGGGACACTGAAGCTTTCTTT	CSVNPGSGDTEAFF	TRBV29-1	few	TRBJ1-1	14	.
TGTGCCAGCAGCTTATACGGTACAGCGGAGACCCAGTACTTC	CASSLYGTAETQYF	TRBV7-9	few	TRBJ2-5	14	.
TGTGCCAGCAGTTACTCTGGGACTAGCGGGAGGGCCTCCAATGAGCAGTTCTTC	CASSYSGTSGRASNEQFF	TRBV6-2/TRBV6-3	.	TRBJ2-1	18	TRBD2
TGTGCCAGCTCACTACAGGAGAACACTGAAGCTTTCTTT	CASSLQENTEAFF	TRBV18	many	TRBJ1-1	13	.
TGTGCCATCAGTGAGACAGGGTCCACTGAAGCTTTCTTT	CAISETGSTEAFF	TRBV10-3	.	TRBJ1-1	13	.
TGCGCCAGCAGCTTGGTGGGGGTTACCCAGTCCAATGAGCAGTTCTTC	CASSLVGVTQSNEQFF	TRBV5-1	.	TRBJ2-1	16	.
TGTGCCAGCAGCTATAGCCTCGAGGGCACAGATACGCAGTATTTT	CASSYSLEGTDTQYF	TRBV11-2	.	TRBJ2-3	15	.
TGTGCCAGCACCGCCTACCCGGGACAGGGACTCTACGAGCAGTACTTC	CASTAYPGQGLYEQYF	TRBV6-5	once	TRBJ2-7	16	TRBD1
TGTGCCAGCAGCCCCAGACAGGGGGCCGCGGGAGGGTCCTACAATGAGCAGTTCTTC	CASSPRQGAAGGSYNEQFF	TRBV7-8	.	TRBJ2-1	19	.
TGTGCCAGCAGCCAACTCGGCGGGGGAAAGGAGCAGTTCTTC	CASSQLGGGKEQFF	TRBV3-1	.	TRBJ2-1	14	TRBD2
TGTGCCTGGAACCCAGGACACTCTGAAGCTTTCTTT	CAWNPGHSEAFF	TRBV30	.	TRBJ1-1	12	.
TGTGCCAGCAGTGGACCGGCCCCCTCCTACGAGCAGTACTTC	CASSGPAPSYEQYF	TRBV25-1	few	TRBJ2-7	14	.
TGTGCCAGCAGTTACGCGGTCAGCGGGAGAGGGACCTACGAGCAGTACTTC	CASSYAVSGRGTYEQYF	TRBV6-2/TRBV6-3	few	TRBJ2-7	17	TRBD2
TGTGCCAGCAGTTACGGGCTAGCGCTCTTAGAGCAGTACTTC	CASSYGLALLEQYF	TRBV6-2/TRBV6-3	.	TRBJ2-5	14	.
TGTGCCAGCAGCCAAGGACCGGACGTAGCCTACGAGCAGTACTTC	CASSQGPDVAYEQYF	TRBV3-1	.	TRBJ2-7	15	.
TGTGCCAGCAGCTCAAGAGGGACAGGGGCCGAGCAGTACTTC	CASSSRGTGAEQYF	TRBV7-9	many	TRBJ2-7	14	TRBD1
TGCAGTGCTAGCACCCTGGGAGGGACCAAAAACATTCAGTACTTC	CSASTLGGTKNIQYF	TRBV20-1	.	TRBJ2-4	15	TRBD2
TGTGCCAGCAGCTCGCTAGCGGATCACACAGAGACGCAGTATTTT	CASSSLADHTETQYF	TRBV11-2	.	TRBJ2-3	15	TRBD2
TGCGCCAGCAGTGATGGAGCGGGGGGGTACAATGAGCAGTTCTTC	CASSDGAGGYNEQFF	TRBV10-1	.	TRBJ2-1	15	TRBD2
TGTGCCAGCACCTTTAGCGGACTAGCGGAAACAGATACGCAGTATTTT	CASTFSGLAETDTQYF	TRBV2	.	TRBJ2-3	16	TRBD2
TGTGCCAGCAGCCAAGAGGACGATTGGGGCTTTAACTATGGCTACACCTTC	CASSQEDDWGFNYGYTF	TRBV14	.	TRBJ1-2	17	.
TGTGCCAGCAGCCAAGATCCAGCGAGGAACACAGATACGCAGTATTTT	CASSQDPARNTDTQYF	TRBV3-1	.	TRBJ2-3	16	.
TGCAGTGCTAGAGATAGGGCGGTTAGAGATACGCAGTATTTT	CSARDRAVRDTQYF	TRBV20-1	few	TRBJ2-3	14	.
TGCAGCGTTTCTACCTGGGACACCTGGGAGACCAAGTACTTC	CSVSTWDTWETKYF	TRBV29-1	.	TRBJ2-5	14	.
TGCAGCGTTGACACAGGGGGCAACCTTGGCTACACCTTC	CSVDTGGNLGYTF	TRBV29-1	.	TRBJ1-2	13	TRBD1
TGCAGTGCTAGAGATGGGGATAACTATGGCTACACCTTC	CSARDGDNYGYTF	TRBV20-1	.	TRBJ1-2	13	.
TGTGCCAGCAGCAACCCTAGCGGGGGTACCTACGAGCAGTACTTC	CASSNPSGGTYEQYF	TRBV7-9	few	TRBJ2-7	15	TRBD2
TGTGCCAGCAGAAATAGCGGGTACCAAGAGACCCAGTACTTC	CASRNSGYQETQYF	TRBV6-2/TRBV6-3	few	TRBJ2-5	14	TRBD2